This paragraph reports one T cell receptor (beta chain). What it recognizes is unknown. The source of the sample is a study of T cell responses to AZD1222 COVID-19 vaccine. Study-wide results and caveats: The breadth and depth of Spike-specific TCRs increased once two AZD1222 doses had been given.

V lost 5 bases and J lost 6; bases outside the gene matches: 4. CDR3 length equals 14 residues. CDR1 SEHNR and CDR2 FQNEAQ come from the germline V gene (reference sequence). Some clones are missing from TCRdb's copy, which holds only in-frame ones; the method was immunoSEQ multiplex PCR. The sample has 130,000 to 150,000 clones, around nine tenths seen once. The specimen comprised peripheral blood, sampled on day 0 of AZD1222 vaccination. The chain employs TRBV7-9 and TRBJ2-1, with 10 bases that match TRBD1. The clonotype comes from an adult in good health. The CDR3 coding sequence is TGTGCCAGCAGCCAGGGACAGGGGTCCAATGAGCAGTTCTTC. Encoded protein: CASSQGQGSNEQFF.